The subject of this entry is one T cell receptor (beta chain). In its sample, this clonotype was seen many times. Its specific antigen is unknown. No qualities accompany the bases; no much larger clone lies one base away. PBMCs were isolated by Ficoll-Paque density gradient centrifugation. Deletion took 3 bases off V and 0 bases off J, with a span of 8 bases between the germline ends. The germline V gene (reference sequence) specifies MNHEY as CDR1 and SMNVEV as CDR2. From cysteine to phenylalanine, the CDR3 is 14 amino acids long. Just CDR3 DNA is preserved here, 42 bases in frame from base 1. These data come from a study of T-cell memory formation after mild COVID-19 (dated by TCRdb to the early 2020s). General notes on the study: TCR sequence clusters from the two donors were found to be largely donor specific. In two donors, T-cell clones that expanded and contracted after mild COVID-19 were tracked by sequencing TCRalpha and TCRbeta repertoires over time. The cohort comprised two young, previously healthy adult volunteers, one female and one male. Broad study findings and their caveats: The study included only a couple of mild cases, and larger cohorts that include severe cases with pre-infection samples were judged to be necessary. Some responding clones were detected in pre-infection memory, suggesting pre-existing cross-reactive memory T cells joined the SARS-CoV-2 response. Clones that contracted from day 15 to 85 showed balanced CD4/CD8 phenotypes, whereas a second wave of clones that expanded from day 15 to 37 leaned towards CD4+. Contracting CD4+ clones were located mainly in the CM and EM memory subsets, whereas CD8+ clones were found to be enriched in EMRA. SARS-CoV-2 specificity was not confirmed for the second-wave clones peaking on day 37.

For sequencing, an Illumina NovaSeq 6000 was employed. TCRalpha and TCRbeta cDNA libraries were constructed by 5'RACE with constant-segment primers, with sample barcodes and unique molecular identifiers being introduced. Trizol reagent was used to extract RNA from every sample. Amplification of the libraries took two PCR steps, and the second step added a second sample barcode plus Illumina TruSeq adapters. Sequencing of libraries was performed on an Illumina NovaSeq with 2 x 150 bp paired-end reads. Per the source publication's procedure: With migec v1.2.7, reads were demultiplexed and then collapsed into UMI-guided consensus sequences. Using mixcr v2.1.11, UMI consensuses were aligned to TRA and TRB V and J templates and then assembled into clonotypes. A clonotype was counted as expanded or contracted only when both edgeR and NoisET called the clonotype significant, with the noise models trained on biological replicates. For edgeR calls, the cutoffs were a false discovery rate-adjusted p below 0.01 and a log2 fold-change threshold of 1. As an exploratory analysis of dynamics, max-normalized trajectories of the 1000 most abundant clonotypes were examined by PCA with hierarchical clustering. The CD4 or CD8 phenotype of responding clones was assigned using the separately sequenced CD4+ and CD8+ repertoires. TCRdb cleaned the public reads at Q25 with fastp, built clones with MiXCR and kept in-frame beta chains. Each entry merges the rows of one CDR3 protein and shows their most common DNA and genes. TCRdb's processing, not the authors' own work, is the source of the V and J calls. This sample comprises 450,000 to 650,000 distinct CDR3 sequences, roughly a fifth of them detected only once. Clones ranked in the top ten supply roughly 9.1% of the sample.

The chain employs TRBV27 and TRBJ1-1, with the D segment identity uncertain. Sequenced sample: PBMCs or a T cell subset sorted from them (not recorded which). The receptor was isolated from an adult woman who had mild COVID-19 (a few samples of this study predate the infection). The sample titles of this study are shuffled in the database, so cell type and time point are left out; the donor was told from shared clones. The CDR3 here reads CASSFSRLNTEAFF. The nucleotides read TGTGCCAGCAGTTTTAGCAGATTGAACACTGAAGCTTTCTTT.